This T cell receptor (beta chain) was sequenced in a study of blood T cells in healthy people across ages. In its sample, this clonotype was seen a few times. Primers used in a second PCR of roughly 6 to 11 cycles were a sample-barcoded 5' primer and a J-beta primer mix. TCRdb ran MiXCR on the 5' RACE reads and lists one entry per CDR3 protein. This table holds 600,000 to 1,000,000 distinct CDR3 sequences, roughly 25% found once. This CDR3 is 16 amino acids long. V gave up 5 bases and J gave up 0 bases; unmatched junction bases: 7. Researchers report isolating at least 6.5 million PBMCs per sample. A further study also used this sample, focusing on T cells of mothers and their children. That investigation notes: Each donor was one of three healthy Caucasian mothers or one of their six children.

The chain has TRBV12-3 or TRBV12-4 and TRBJ2-3, with TRBD2 matching 8 bases. Sequencing was performed on blood. The TCR originated in a boy under 18 in good health. The CDR3 region has the DNA TGTGCCAGCAGTCTGATAGCGGGGCCCAGCACAGATACGCAGTATTTT. Encoded protein: CASSLIAGPSTDTQYF.